These 31 T cell receptor beta chains originate from one sample sequenced in a study of T cell responses to AZD1222 COVID-19 vaccine. Here immunoSEQ multiplex PCR was the method, and the copy in TCRdb shows in-frame clones only, minus some. The sample includes about 110,000 clones, about 90% of them seen just once. Sequences were derived from peripheral blood, sampled on day 0 of AZD1222 vaccination. These receptors originate from an adult in good health.

The J gene is TRBJ2-7, the V gene TRBV7-8; 7 bases fit TRBD1. This CDR3 has 14 residues. The germline CDR1 and CDR2 sequences are SGHVS and FQNEAQ. Unmatched junction bases numbered 10, after V lost 5 bases and J lost 6 bases. CDR3 sequence (DNA): TGTGCCAGCAGCCGAACCTCGACAGGGCCCGAGCAGTACTTC. Translation gives CASSRTSTGPEQYF.

V and J are TRBV6-5 and TRBJ1-5; D possibly corresponds to TRBD1 (5 bases). The germline V and J ends were trimmed by 7 bases and 4 bases, with 8 bases remaining between them. CDR3 length equals 12 residues. Germline CDR1 is MNHEY and CDR2 is SVGAGI. The CDR3 nucleotides are TGTGCCAGCACAGGGAGTAATCAGCCCCAGCATTTT. This translates into CASTGSNQPQHF.

The chain employs TRBV7-2 and TRBJ2-5, with TRBD2 as a possible D gene (7 bases). Germline loops: CDR1 SGHTA, CDR2 FQGNSA. The CDR3 spans 14 residues. The V and J ends lost 5 bases and 5 bases respectively, with 15 bases between them. CDR3 DNA sequence: TGTGCCAGCAGCCCAAGGGGGGGGCCCGAGACCCAGTACTTC. Amino acids: CASSPRGGPETQYF.

Comment on this clone: This same CDR3 is encoded by further DNA sequences in the sample. The V gene is TRBV7-9, the J gene TRBJ1-1; no firm D call. The CDR3 extends over 15 amino acids. The V end was cut by 4 bases, the J end by 0 bases, with 12 bases between. CDR1 and CDR2 from the germline V gene are SEHNR and FQNEAQ (reference sequence). The CDR3 nucleotides read TGTGCCAGCAGCTCCGGGATTCGGATGAACACTGAAGCTTTCTTT. Encoded protein: CASSSGIRMNTEAFF.

This clone was detected a few times. This sequence joins TRBV7-8 and TRBJ1-1; D uncertain. The V gene lost 1 base and the J gene lost 6 bases, with 15 bases spanning the gap. The CDR3 is made up of 15 amino acids. CDR1 SGHVS and CDR2 FQNEAQ come from the germline V gene. The CDR3 protein is CASSLGVRSQAEAFF. The CDR3 DNA is TGTGCCAGCAGCTTAGGAGTCAGAAGTCAAGCTGAAGCTTTCTTT.

This rearrangement joins TRBV7-2 to TRBJ1-2; 8 positions match TRBD1. The CDR3 runs 14 residues. Germline CDR1 is SGHTA and CDR2 is FQGNSA. V shed 6 bases, J shed 6 bases, and the junction held 9 bases outside the gene matches. CDR3 in amino acids: CASRLTQGANGYTF. The CDR3 nucleotides are TGTGCCAGCAGACTTACCCAGGGGGCAAATGGCTACACCTTC.

The CDR3 reads CASSRHDRERDQETQYF. DNA for the CDR3: TGTGCCAGCAGCCGCCACGACAGGGAAAGAGACCAAGAGACCCAGTACTTC. This rearrangement joins TRBV21-1 to TRBJ2-5; the D call of TRBD1 is as the table states it, not checked on the DNA. TRBV21-1 is flagged as a pseudogene. The CDR3 consists of 17 residues.

Comment on this clone: Other DNA sequences in this sample translate to the same CDR3. The chain carries TRBV18 and TRBJ2-1; possible D gene TRBD2, 5 bases. Germline V lookup: CDR1 KGHSH, CDR2 LQKENI. V was trimmed by 2 bases and J by 9 bases, leaving 5 bases between them. This CDR3 has 11 residues. CDR3 DNA: TGTGCCAGCTCACCAGGGAGTGAGCAGTTCTTC. Amino acids: CASSPGSEQFF.

The chain recombines TRBV5-1 with TRBJ2-1, with D maybe TRBD2 (6 bases). The germline V gene encodes CDR1 SGHRS and CDR2 YFSETQ. The CDR3 extends over 14 amino acids. The ends were cut back, 4 bases at V and 4 bases at J, with 12 bases in the middle. CDR3 residues: CASSPGTLYNEQFF. CDR3 sequence (DNA): TGCGCCAGCAGCCCAGGGACTCTATACAATGAGCAGTTCTTC.

V is TRBV2 and J is TRBJ2-3, with 10 bases matching TRBD2. The trim removed 3 bases at V and 5 bases at J, leaving 8 bases unmatched. Germline CDR1 is SNHLY and CDR2 is FYNNEI. This CDR3 is built from 16 residues. As DNA, the CDR3 is TGTGCCAGCAGTGATAGCGGGGGGCGCTCGGAAGATACGCAGTATTTT. It encodes CASSDSGGRSEDTQYF.

The chain employs TRBV28 and TRBJ2-7; possibly TRBD2 for D (6 bases). V lost 5 bases and J 5 bases, leaving 19 bases between the germline ends. The germline V gene encodes CDR1 MDHEN and CDR2 SYDVKM. This CDR3 region has 15 residues. CDR3 coding DNA: TGTGCCAGCAGTCCGCCGGGGGTAAGTTTCAACGAGCAGTACTTC. It codes for CASSPPGVSFNEQYF.

The chain links TRBV5-1 to TRBJ1-1; 9 bases match TRBD1. J lost 1 base, V lost 4 bases, and 5 bases had no gene match. CDR3 length equals 15 residues. Germline V CDR1 and CDR2: SGHRS, YFSETQ. CDR3 amino acids: CASSPWTGENTEAFF. The DNA for the CDR3 is TGCGCCAGCAGCCCTTGGACAGGGGAGAACACTGAAGCTTTCTTT.

The genes are TRBV7-2 and TRBJ1-2, with a possible D match to TRBD1 (5 bases). The CDR3 runs 14 residues. The germline V and J ends were trimmed by 5 bases and 5 bases, with 15 bases remaining between them. Germline-derived CDR1 and CDR2 are SGHTA and FQGNSA. CDR3 DNA: TGTGCCAGCAGCCTGGGACTTGAAGGATATGGCTACACCTTC. Translation gives CASSLGLEGYGYTF.

Written as DNA, the CDR3 is TGCAGTGCGGGACAGGGTGGCTACACCTTC. Its translation: CSAGQGGYTF. This chain links TRBV20-1 with TRBJ1-2, with 9 bases that match TRBD1. CDR3 length: 10 residues. J lost 7 bases, V lost 6 bases, and 0 bases had no gene match. From germline, CDR1 is DFQATT and CDR2 SNEGSKA (reference sequence).

This clone has just a few counts. The chain couples TRBV28 to TRBJ1-5; TRBD1 aligns across 9 bases. CDR3 length equals 16 residues. Germline CDR1 is MDHEN and CDR2 is SYDVKM. Trimming at V came to 6 bases and at J to 5 bases, leaving 11 bases not matched to a gene. The CDR3 region has the DNA TGTGCCAGCAGGGAAACAGGGGGCCTTTCGGATCAGCCCCAGCATTTT. Protein sequence: CASRETGGLSDQPQHF.

The chain has TRBV6-5 and TRBJ2-7; D gene ambiguous. The CDR3 length is 15 residues. With 4 bases removed from V and 2 bases from J, the gap between germline ends came to 15 bases. Germline assignment: CDR1 MNHEY and CDR2 SVGAGI. The CDR3 DNA follows: TGTGCCAGCAGTTCCTTCTTTGGACGTCCCTACGAGCAGTACTTC. Translated, it gives CASSSFFGRPYEQYF.

V gene TRBV6-6 combines with J gene TRBJ1-5; D is undetermined. The length of the CDR3 is 14 residues. V was trimmed by 4 bases and J by 5 bases, leaving 12 bases between them. Germline CDR1 is MNHNY and CDR2 is SVGAGI (reference sequence). The CDR3 protein is CASSWAVAYQPQHF. CDR3 bases: TGTGCCAGCAGTTGGGCAGTCGCCTATCAGCCCCAGCATTTT.

The chain joins TRBV5-5 to TRBJ2-1; D may be TRBD1 (6 bases). Germline CDR1 and CDR2: SGHKS and YYEKEE (reference sequence). This CDR3 is 16 amino acids long. V was clipped by 2 bases and J by 3 bases, with 15 bases between them. The CDR3 spells CASSFRDTNYYNEQFF. The DNA of the CDR3 is TGTGCCAGCAGCTTCAGGGACACAAACTACTACAATGAGCAGTTCTTC.

The V and J genes are TRBV4-1 and TRBJ2-1; 7 nucleotides align to TRBD1. The CDR3 consists of 16 residues. Germline V gene sequence: CDR1 MGHRA, CDR2 YSYEKL. V lost 4 bases and J lost 0; bases outside the gene matches: 6. This chain's CDR3 is CASSRGQAYSYNEQFF. CDR3 nucleotide sequence: TGCGCCAGCAGCCGCGGACAGGCTTACTCCTACAATGAGCAGTTCTTC.

CDR3 sequence reads: CASSQEAGNTGELFF. CDR3 coding DNA: TGTGCCAGCAGCCAAGAGGCCGGGAACACCGGGGAGCTGTTTTTT. V is TRBV4-2 and J is TRBJ2-2; D is unclear. Trimming took 0 bases from V and 1 from J, leaving 6 bases between them. CDR1 and CDR2 (germline): LGHNA, YNFKEQ. The CDR3 sequence is 15 residues long.

This clone was counted a single time. This rearrangement joins TRBV9 to TRBJ1-2; 7 nucleotides agree with TRBD1. J lost 0 bases, V lost 4 bases, and 6 bases had no gene match. The CDR3 is 15 amino acids. Germline CDR1 reads SGDLS; CDR2 reads YYNGEE. This CDR3 reads CASSTAGTANYGYTF. In DNA form, the CDR3 reads TGTGCCAGCAGCACAGCGGGGACAGCTAACTATGGCTACACCTTC.

Concerning this clone itself: The sample carries other DNA sequences with the same CDR3. The gene calls are TRBV19 and TRBJ1-4; D perhaps matches TRBD1 (5 bases). The V end was cut by 3 bases, the J end by 4 bases, with 9 bases between. The CDR3 runs to 14 residues. Germline V gives CDR1 LNHDA, CDR2 SQIVND (reference sequence). This chain's CDR3 is CASSIGTRNEKLFF. In nucleotides, the CDR3 is TGTGCCAGTAGTATTGGGACCCGTAATGAAAAACTGTTTTTT.

The rearrangement joins TRBV6-1 to TRBJ1-2; TRBD1 might be the D (6 bases). CDR3 length: 14 amino acids. V lost 5 bases and J 5 bases, leaving 15 bases between the germline ends. Germline assignment: CDR1 MNHNS and CDR2 SASEGT. The CDR3 here is CASSYGGQWYGYTF. CDR3 bases: TGTGCCAGCAGTTATGGAGGACAGTGGTATGGCTACACCTTC.

The V call is TRBV29-1, the J call TRBJ2-3; D uncertain. Germline V CDR1 and CDR2: SQVTM, ANQGSEA. Trimming pared 6 bases from V and 0 bases from J, leaving 13 bases between. This CDR3 is 14 amino acids long. In nucleotides, the CDR3 is TGCAGCGTCCAAGAACACCTTAGCACAGATACGCAGTATTTT. Its protein is CSVQEHLSTDTQYF.

The chain links TRBV3-1 (or the pseudogene TRBV3-2) to TRBJ2-2, with D maybe TRBD2 (7 bases). The CDR3 spans 14 residues. The germline gives CDR1 LGHDT, CDR2 YNNKEL (reference sequence). With 4 bases removed from V and 4 bases from J, the gap between germline ends came to 10 bases. The chain's CDR3 is CASSREGGTGELFF. The DNA for the CDR3 is TGTGCCAGCAGCCGGGAGGGGGGCACCGGGGAGCTGTTTTTT.

The chain combines TRBV28 with TRBJ1-6; TRBD1 matches at 8 bases. CDR3 length: 12 amino acids. Trimming at V came to 7 bases and at J to 8 bases, leaving 1 base not matched to a gene. CDR1 and CDR2 (germline): MDHEN, SYDVKM. The CDR3 reads CASNRGDSPLHF. CDR3 coding DNA: TGTGCCAGCAACAGGGGGGATTCACCCCTCCACTTT. Combining the CDR3 with reference TRBV28 and TRBJ1-6 gives the whole variable domain DVKVTQSSRYLVKRTGEKVFLECVQDMDHENMFWYRQDPGLGLRLIYFSYDVKMKEKGDIPEGYSVSREKKERFSLILESASTNQTSMYLCASNRGDSPLHFGNGTRLTVT.

The genes are TRBV28 and TRBJ1-2, with a weak D call TRBD1 (5 bases). CDR3 length: 13 residues. Trimming took off 6 bases at V and 4 bases at J, with 12 bases between the two ends. The V gene's germline CDR1 is MDHEN and CDR2 SYDVKM. The CDR3 region has the DNA TGTGCCAGCAGCACCGGGGGGGTCTATGGCTACACCTTC. This codes for CASSTGGVYGYTF.

The V and J genes are TRBV15 and TRBJ1-1; 10 nucleotides align to TRBD1. This CDR3 is 15 amino acids long. CDR1 and CDR2 from the germline V gene are LNHNV and YYDKDF (reference sequence). J gave up 6 bases and V 5 bases, and 9 bases lay outside the gene matches. The CDR3 region has the DNA TGTGCCACCAGCCGATTGACAGGGGGCATCGCTGAAGCTTTCTTT. Residues: CATSRLTGGIAEAFF.

This chain links TRBV6-5 with TRBJ1-5; the match to TRBD1 covers 9 bases. V dropped 4 bases and J dropped 4; count of bases not matched to a gene: 5. CDR1 is MNHEY, CDR2 SVGAGI, per germline. CDR3 length: 15 residues. The chain's CDR3 is CASSSRGQGNQPQHF. The CDR3 region has the DNA TGTGCCAGCAGTTCCCGGGGACAGGGTAATCAGCCCCAGCATTTT.

V and J are TRBV12-3 or TRBV12-4 and TRBJ2-7, with D hard to call. The CDR3 is 10 amino acids. The V end was cut by 7 bases, the J end by 4 bases, with 5 bases between. In DNA form, the CDR3 reads TGTGCCAGCACCCAGTACGAGCAGTACTTC. Translation: CASTQYEQYF.

The CDR3 loop reads CASTDMNTEAFF. CDR3 in DNA: TGTGCCAGCACCGATATGAACACTGAAGCTTTCTTT. J is TRBJ1-1 and V is TRBV28; D unresolved. Germline CDR1 and CDR2: MDHEN and SYDVKM. The CDR3 contains 12 residues. With 7 bases removed from V and 0 bases from J, the gap between germline ends came to 6 bases.